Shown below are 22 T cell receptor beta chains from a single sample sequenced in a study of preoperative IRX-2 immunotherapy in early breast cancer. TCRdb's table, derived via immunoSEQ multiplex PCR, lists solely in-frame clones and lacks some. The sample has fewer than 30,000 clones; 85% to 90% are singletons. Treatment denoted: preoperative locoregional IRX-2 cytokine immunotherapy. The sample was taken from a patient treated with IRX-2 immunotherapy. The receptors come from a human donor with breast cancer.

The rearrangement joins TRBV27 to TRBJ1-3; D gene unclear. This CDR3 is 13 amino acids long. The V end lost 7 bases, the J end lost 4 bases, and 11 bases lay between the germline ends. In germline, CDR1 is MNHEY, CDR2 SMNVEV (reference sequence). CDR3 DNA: TGTGCCAGCAAAGGGTTCTCGGGAAACACCATATATTTT. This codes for CASKGFSGNTIYF.

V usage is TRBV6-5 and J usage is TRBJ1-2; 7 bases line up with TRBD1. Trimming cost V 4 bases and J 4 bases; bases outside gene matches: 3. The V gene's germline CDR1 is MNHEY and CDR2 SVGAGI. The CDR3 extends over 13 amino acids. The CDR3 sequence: CASSSGQSYGYTF. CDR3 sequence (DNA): TGTGCCAGCAGTTCGGGACAGTCCTATGGCTACACCTTC.

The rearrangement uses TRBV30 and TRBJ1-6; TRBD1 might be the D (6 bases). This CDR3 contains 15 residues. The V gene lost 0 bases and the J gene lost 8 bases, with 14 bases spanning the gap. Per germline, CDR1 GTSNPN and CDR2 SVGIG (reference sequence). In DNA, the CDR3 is TGTGCCTGGAGTGTACCCGCAGGGGATTATTCACCCCTCCACTTT. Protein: CAWSVPAGDYSPLHF.

The CDR3 bases are TGTGCCACCGACGGCAGGGACGCCTACGAGCAGTACTTC. Protein sequence: CATDGRDAYEQYF. This chain uses TRBV10-3 with TRBJ2-7; D may be TRBD1 or TRBD2 (5 bases each). CDR3 size: 13 residues. Germline loops: CDR1 ENHRY, CDR2 SYGVKD. V was clipped by 10 bases and J by 2 bases, with 15 bases between them.

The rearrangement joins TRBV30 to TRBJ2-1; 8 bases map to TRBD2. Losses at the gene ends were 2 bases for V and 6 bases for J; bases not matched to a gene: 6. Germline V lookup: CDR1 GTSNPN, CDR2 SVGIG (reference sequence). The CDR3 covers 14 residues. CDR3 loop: CAWSRRRGANEQFF. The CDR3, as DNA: TGTGCCTGGAGTCGGAGGCGGGGGGCCAATGAGCAGTTCTTC.

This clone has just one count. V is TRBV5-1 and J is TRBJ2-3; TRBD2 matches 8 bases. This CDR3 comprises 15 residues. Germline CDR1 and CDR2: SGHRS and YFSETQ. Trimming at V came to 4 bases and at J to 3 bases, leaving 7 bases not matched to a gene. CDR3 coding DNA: TGCGCCAGCAGCGCCGGGACTAGAGATACAGATACGCAGTATTTT. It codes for CASSAGTRDTDTQYF.

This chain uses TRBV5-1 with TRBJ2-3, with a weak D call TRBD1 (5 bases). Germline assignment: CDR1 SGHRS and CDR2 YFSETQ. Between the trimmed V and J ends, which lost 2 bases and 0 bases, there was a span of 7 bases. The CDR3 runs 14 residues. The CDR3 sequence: CASSFDSSTDTQYF. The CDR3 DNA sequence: TGCGCCAGCAGCTTTGACAGCAGCACAGATACGCAGTATTTT.

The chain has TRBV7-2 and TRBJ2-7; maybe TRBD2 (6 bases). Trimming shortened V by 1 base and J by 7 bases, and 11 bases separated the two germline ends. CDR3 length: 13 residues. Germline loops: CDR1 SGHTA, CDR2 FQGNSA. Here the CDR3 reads CASSLGYGGEQYF. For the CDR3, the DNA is TGTGCCAGCAGCTTAGGCTACGGAGGGGAGCAGTACTTC.

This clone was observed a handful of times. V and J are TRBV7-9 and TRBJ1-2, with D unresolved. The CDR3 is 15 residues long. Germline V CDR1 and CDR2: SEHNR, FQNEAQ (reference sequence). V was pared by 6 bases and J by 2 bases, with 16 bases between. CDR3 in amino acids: CASRKTGRTNYGYTF. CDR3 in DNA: TGTGCCAGCAGGAAGACCGGGAGAACAAACTATGGCTACACCTTC.

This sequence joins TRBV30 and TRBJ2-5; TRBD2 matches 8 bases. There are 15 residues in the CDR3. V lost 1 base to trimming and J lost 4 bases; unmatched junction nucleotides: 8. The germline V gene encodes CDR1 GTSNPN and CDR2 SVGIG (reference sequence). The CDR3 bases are TGTGCCTGGAGTGGTTATAGCGGGGAGGGAGAGACCCAGTACTTC. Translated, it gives CAWSGYSGEGETQYF. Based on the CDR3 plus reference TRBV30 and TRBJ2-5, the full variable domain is SQTIHQWPATLVQPVGSPLSLECTVEGTSNPNLYWYRQAAGRGLQLLFYSVGIGQISSEVPQNLSASRPQDRQFILSSKKLLLSDSGFYLCAWSGYSGEGETQYFGPGTRLLVL.

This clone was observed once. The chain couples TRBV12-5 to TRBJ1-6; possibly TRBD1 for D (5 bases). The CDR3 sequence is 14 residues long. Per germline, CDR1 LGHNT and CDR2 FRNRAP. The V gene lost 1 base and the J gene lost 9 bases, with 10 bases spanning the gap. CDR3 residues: CASGLGRGGSPLHF. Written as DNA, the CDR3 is TGTGCTAGTGGTTTGGGACGGGGCGGTTCACCCCTCCACTTT.

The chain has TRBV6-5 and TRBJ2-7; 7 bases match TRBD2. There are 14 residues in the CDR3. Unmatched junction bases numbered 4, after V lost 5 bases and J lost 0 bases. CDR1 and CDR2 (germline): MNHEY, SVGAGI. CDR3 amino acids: CASSRDYYSYEQYF. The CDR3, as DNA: TGTGCCAGCAGTAGGGACTACTACTCCTACGAGCAGTACTTC.

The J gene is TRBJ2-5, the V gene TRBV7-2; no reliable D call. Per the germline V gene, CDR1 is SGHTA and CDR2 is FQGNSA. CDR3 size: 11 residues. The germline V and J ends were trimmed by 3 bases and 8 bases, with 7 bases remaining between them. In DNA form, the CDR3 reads TGTGCCAGCAGCTTTCGTGAAACCCAGTACTTC. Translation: CASSFRETQYF.

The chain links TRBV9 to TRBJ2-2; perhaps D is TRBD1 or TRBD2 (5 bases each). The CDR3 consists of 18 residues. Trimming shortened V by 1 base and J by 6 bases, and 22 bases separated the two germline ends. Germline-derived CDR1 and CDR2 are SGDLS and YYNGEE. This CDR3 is CASSVSRAQGDIPGELFF. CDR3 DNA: TGTGCCAGCAGCGTAAGCCGGGCGCAGGGAGATATTCCCGGGGAGCTGTTTTTT.

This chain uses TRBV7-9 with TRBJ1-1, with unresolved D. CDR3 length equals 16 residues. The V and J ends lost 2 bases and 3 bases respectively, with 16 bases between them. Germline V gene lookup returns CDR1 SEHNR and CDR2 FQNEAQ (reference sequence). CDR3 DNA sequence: TGTGCCAGCAGCTTAAGGCCTACCGGGTTAGACACTGAAGCTTTCTTT. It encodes CASSLRPTGLDTEAFF.

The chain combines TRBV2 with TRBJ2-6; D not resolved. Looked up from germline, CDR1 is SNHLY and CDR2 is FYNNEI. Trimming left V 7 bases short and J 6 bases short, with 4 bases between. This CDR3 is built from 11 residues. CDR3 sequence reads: CASTLANVLTF. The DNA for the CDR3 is TGTGCCAGCACTCTGGCCAACGTCCTGACTTTC.

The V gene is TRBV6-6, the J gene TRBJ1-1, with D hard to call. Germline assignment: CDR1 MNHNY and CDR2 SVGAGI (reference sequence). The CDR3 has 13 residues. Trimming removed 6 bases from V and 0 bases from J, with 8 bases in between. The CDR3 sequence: CASSQKVNTEAFF. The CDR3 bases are TGTGCCAGCAGCCAAAAGGTGAACACTGAAGCTTTCTTT.

The CDR3 DNA follows: TGTGCCAGTACCAGCGGGGGGCCTTACAATGAGCAGTTCTTC. Translation: CASTSGGPYNEQFF. The chain joins TRBV19 to TRBJ2-1; 9 bases are shared with TRBD2. Losses at the gene ends were 7 bases for V and 4 bases for J; bases not matched to a gene: 5. The CDR3 is 14 residues long. Germline lookup yields CDR1 LNHDA and CDR2 SQIVND (reference sequence).

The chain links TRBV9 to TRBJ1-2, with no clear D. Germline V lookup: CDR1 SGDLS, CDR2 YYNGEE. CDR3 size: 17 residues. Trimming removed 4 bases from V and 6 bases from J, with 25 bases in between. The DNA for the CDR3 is TGTGCCAGCAGCTCCCTGGCGGCCAGAGGACTTTCAAATGGCTACACCTTC. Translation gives CASSSLAARGLSNGYTF.

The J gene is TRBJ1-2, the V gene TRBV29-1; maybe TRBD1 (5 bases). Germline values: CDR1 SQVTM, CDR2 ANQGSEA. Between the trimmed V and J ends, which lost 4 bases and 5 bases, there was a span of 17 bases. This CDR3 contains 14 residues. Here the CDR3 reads CSVVGGDGFYGYTF. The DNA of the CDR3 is TGCAGCGTTGTGGGGGGAGATGGTTTTTATGGCTACACCTTC.

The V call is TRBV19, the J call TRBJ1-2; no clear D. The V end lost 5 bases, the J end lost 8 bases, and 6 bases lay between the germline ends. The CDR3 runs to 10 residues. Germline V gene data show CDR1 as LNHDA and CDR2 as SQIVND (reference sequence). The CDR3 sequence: CASSATGYTF. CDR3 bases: TGTGCCAGTAGTGCCACCGGCTACACCTTC. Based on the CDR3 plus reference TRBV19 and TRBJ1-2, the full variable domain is DGGITQSPKYLFRKEGQNVTLSCEQNLNHDAMYWYRQDPGQGLRLIYYSQIVNDFQKGDIAEGYSVSREKKESFPLTVTSAQKNPTAFYLCASSATGYTFGSGTRLTVV.

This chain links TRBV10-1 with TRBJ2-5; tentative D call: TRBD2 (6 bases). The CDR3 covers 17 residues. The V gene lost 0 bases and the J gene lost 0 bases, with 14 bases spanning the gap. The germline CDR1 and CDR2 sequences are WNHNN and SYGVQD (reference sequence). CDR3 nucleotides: TGCGCCAGCAGTGAGTCGAATCGGGGGACTGACCAAGAGACCCAGTACTTC. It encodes CASSESNRGTDQETQYF.